The T cell receptor (beta chain) under discussion was sequenced for a study of CXCR3-negative and CXCR3-positive naive CD8 T cells. General study results and limits: TRBV-TRBJ usage was alike in naive CXCR3-negative and CXCR3-positive cells but differed in memory cells.

UMI labels and 5' RACE were used to prepare the TRB cDNA libraries. TCRdb reprocessed the 5' RACE reads, keeping one entry per CDR3 protein, no DNA. With some 61,000 distinct CDR3 sequences in the sample, the ten largest clones hold around 4%. Those CD8+ T cells considered naive were CD45RO-CCR7+CD27+CD95-. This CDR3 is built from 16 residues. Germline V gives CDR1 LNHNV, CDR2 YYDKDF (reference sequence). Of note for this clonotype: Its antigen is unknown.

The V and J genes are TRBV15 and TRBJ2-7; no DNA is available, so the TRBD2 call from TCRdb remains unchecked. The sequenced material came from naive CXCR3- CD8+ T cells from blood. As for subset: CD45RO-CCR7+CD27+CD95- naive CD8+ T cells lacking CXCR3 (TNR3-). The sequence derives from a human donor in good health. Some clones in this sample may be carry-over from other donors' samples. CDR3 sequence: CATSREPSGGPYEQYF. The full variable domain, in which reference TRBV15 and TRBJ2-7 provide the parts outside the CDR3, is DAMVIQNPRYQVTQFGKPVTLSCSQTLNHNVMYWYQQKSSQAPKLLFHYYDKDFNNEADTPDNFQSRRPNTSFCFLDIRSPGLGDTAMYLCATSREPSGGPYEQYFGPGTRLTVT.